These 12 T cell receptor beta chains were all obtained from the same sample, sequenced in a study of blood T cell repertoires in COVID-19. Here immunoSEQ multiplex PCR was the method, and the copy in TCRdb shows in-frame clones only, minus some. The data hold 300,000 to 400,000 clones, with 88% observed a single time. Material: PBMCs or T cells enriched from blood (not recorded which). These receptor sequences come from a woman in her twenties or thirties with acute COVID-19.

The chain joins TRBV7-9 to TRBJ2-1; 7 positions agree with TRBD2. The CDR3 covers 15 residues. Per germline, CDR1 SEHNR and CDR2 FQNEAQ (reference sequence). The trim removed 2 bases at V and 5 bases at J, leaving 6 bases unmatched. The CDR3 here is CASSLRAGTNNEQFF. CDR3 DNA: TGTGCCAGCAGCTTAAGGGCGGGGACTAACAATGAGCAGTTCTTC.

The chain links TRBV5-6 to TRBJ2-2; D possibly corresponds to TRBD1 (6 bases). The CDR3 extends over 13 amino acids. CDR1 and CDR2 from the germline V gene are SGHDT and YYEEEE. V was trimmed by 6 bases and J by 7 bases, leaving 13 bases between them. CDR3 bases: TGTGCCAGCACCTACAGGGAGTTCGGGGAGCTGTTTTTT. This codes for CASTYREFGELFF.

V gene TRBV25-1 combines with J gene TRBJ2-7; D uncertain. Looked up from germline, CDR1 is MGHDK and CDR2 is SYGVNS. The CDR3 spans 14 residues. Trimming took off 1 base at V and 3 bases at J, with 10 bases between the two ends. In DNA form, the CDR3 reads TGTGCCAGCAGTGAATCAGCCTGGAGCTACGAGCAGTACTTC. This codes for CASSESAWSYEQYF.

The chain is built from TRBV13 and TRBJ1-1; 12 bases fit TRBD1. Germline CDR1 is PRHDT and CDR2 is FYEKMQ (reference sequence). Losses at the gene ends were 4 bases for V and 1 base for J; bases not matched to a gene: 4. CDR3 size: 16 residues. CDR3 DNA sequence: TGTGCCAGCAGCTCGGGACAGGGGGCGCGGAACACTGAAGCTTTCTTT. Translating it yields CASSSGQGARNTEAFF. The full variable domain, completed using reference TRBV13 and TRBJ1-1, is AAGVIQSPRHLIKEKRETATLKCYPIPRHDTVYWYQQGPGQDPQFLISFYEKMQSDKGSIPDRFSAQQFSDYHSELNMSSLELGDSALYFCASSSGQGARNTEAFFGQGTRLTVV.

V usage is TRBV30 and J usage is TRBJ2-3; possible D gene TRBD1, 5 bases. This CDR3 is 14 amino acids long. CDR1 is GTSNPN and CDR2 is SVGIG in the germline V gene (reference sequence). Deletions cut 2 bases from V and 0 bases from J, with 9 bases between. The CDR3, as DNA: TGTGCCTGGAGTCTAGGGGTAAGCACAGATACGCAGTATTTT. Its protein product is CAWSLGVSTDTQYF.

The gene calls are TRBV9 and TRBJ1-2, with D possibly TRBD1 on 6 matching bases. Germline assignment: CDR1 SGDLS and CDR2 YYNGEE. The CDR3 has 15 residues. V lost 3 bases and J 2 bases, leaving 14 bases between the germline ends. The CDR3 loop reads CASSALGQTNYGYTF. CDR3 sequence (DNA): TGTGCCAGCAGCGCTCTCGGACAGACCAACTATGGCTACACCTTC.

There are a few counts of this clone. This sequence joins TRBV24-1 and TRBJ1-2; no definite D call. The V gene's germline CDR1 is KGHDR and CDR2 SFDVKD. V lost 5 bases, J lost 8 bases, and 14 bases lay in between. CDR3 length equals 13 residues. The CDR3 nucleotides are TGTGCCACCAGTGTGGAGGGAATTCGGGGCTACACCTTC. Translating gives CATSVEGIRGYTF.

The rearrangement joins TRBV18 to TRBJ2-2; weak D call: TRBD1 (6 bases). The V end lost 3 bases, the J end lost 6 bases, and 20 bases lay between the germline ends. The CDR3 spans 17 residues. The germline gives CDR1 KGHSH, CDR2 LQKENI. This chain's CDR3 is CASSPPRGPLSAGELFF. As DNA, the CDR3 is TGTGCCAGCTCACCTCCCAGGGGCCCCTTGTCCGCCGGGGAGCTGTTTTTT.

CDR3 DNA: TGTGCCAGCAGCCCAGCGGGCGACCAGGGTAGAGCTTTTGTCTGGGCCAACGTCCTGACTTTC. This sequence encodes CASSPAGDQGRAFVWANVLTF. The chain links TRBV7-6 to TRBJ2-6; maybe TRBD2 (6 bases). V dropped 5 bases and J dropped 5 bases, with 31 bases sitting between them. Germline assignment: CDR1 SGHVS and CDR2 FNYEAQ. The CDR3 contains 21 residues.

In its sample, this clone was seen once. The chain has TRBV24-1 and TRBJ2-3; 8 bases map to TRBD2. The length of the CDR3 is 17 residues. The J segment lost 6 bases and the V segment lost 2 bases, leaving 12 bases of the junction unmatched. Per the germline V gene, CDR1 is KGHDR and CDR2 is SFDVKD. CDR3 protein: CATSDSVGTRLRDTQYF. Written as DNA, the CDR3 is TGTGCCACCAGTGATTCGGTGGGGACTAGGCTCCGGGATACGCAGTATTTT.

CDR3 nucleotide sequence: TGTGCCAGCAGCGATGGGACAGGGTACTATGGCTACACCTTC. Encoded protein: CASSDGTGYYGYTF. The rearrangement links TRBV27 to TRBJ1-2, with TRBD1 matching over 9 bases. The V segment lost 6 bases and the J segment 3 bases; nucleotides outside the gene matches: 5. From germline, CDR1 is MNHEY and CDR2 SMNVEV (reference sequence). This CDR3 has 14 amino acids.

The chain combines TRBV30 with TRBJ1-4, with a weak D call TRBD1 (5 bases). Germline-derived CDR1 and CDR2 are GTSNPN and SVGIG (reference sequence). Between the trimmed V and J ends, which lost 2 bases and 3 bases, there was a span of 13 bases. The CDR3 is made up of 15 amino acids. CDR3 in amino acids: CAWSSAGLPNEKLFF. CDR3 nucleotides: TGTGCCTGGAGTTCAGCAGGGTTACCTAATGAAAAACTGTTTTTT.